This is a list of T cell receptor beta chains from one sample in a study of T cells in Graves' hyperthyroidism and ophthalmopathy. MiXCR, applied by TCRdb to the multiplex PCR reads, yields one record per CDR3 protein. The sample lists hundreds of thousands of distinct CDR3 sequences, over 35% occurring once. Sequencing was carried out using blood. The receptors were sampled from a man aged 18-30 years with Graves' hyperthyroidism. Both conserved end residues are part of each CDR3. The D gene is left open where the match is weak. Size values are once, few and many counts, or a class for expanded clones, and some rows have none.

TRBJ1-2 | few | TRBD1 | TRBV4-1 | TGCGCCAGCAGCCAAGACCCCCATCTAACAGGGGGTAATGGCTACACCTTC | CASSQDPHLTGGNGYTF
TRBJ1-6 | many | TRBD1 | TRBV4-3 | TGCGCCAGCAGCCGACAGGGACACTTTAATTCACCCCTCCACTTT | CASSRQGHFNSPLHF
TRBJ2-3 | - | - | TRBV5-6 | TGTGCCAGCAGCTTGAGAGGAGTTGTAGATACGCAGTATTTT | CASSLRGVVDTQYF
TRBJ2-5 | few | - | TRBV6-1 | TGTGCCAGCAGTGAAGTATTTCGACCTTACTTC | CASSEVFRPYF
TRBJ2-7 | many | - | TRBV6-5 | TGTGCCAGCAGCCATGGGCAGGGTGACTACGAGCAGTACTTC | CASSHGQGDYEQYF
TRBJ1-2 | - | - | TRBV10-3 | TGTGCCATCAGTGCTAGAGACGGATCTAACTATGGCTACACCTTC | CAISARDGSNYGYTF
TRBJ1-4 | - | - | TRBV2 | TGTGCCAGCAGTGAAGAGCGAGCGGGTGAAAAACTGTTTTTT | CASSEERAGEKLFF
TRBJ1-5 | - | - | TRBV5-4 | TGTGCCAGCAGCTTGGCCACATTCTATAGCAATCAGCCCCAGCATTTT | CASSLATFYSNQPQHF
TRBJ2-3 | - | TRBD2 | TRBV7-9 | TGTGCCAGCAGCACCGGGACTAGCGGGAGAATTAGAACAGATACGCAGTATTTT | CASSTGTSGRIRTDTQYF
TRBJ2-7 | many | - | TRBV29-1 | TGCAGCACCTCAGAGGGGGGCGGACCCTACGAGCAGTACTTC | CSTSEGGGPYEQYF
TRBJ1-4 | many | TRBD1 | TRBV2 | TGTGCCAGCAGTGAGGGACAGGGGAAGAGTGAAAAACTGTTTTTT | CASSEGQGKSEKLFF
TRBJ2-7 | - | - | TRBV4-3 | TGCGCCAGCAGCCAGGCCGTGGGCCGGGGCTACGAGCAGTACTTC | CASSQAVGRGYEQYF
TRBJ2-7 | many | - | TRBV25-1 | TGTGCCAGCAGCAAGGACCCGAATTACGAGCAGTACTTC | CASSKDPNYEQYF
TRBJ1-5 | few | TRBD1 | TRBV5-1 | TGCGCCAGCAGCTTGGGGGACAGGGATAATCAGCCCCAGCATTTT | CASSLGDRDNQPQHF
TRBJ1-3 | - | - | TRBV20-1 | TGCAGTGCTATCAGGGGATATGGAAACACCATATATTTT | CSAIRGYGNTIYF
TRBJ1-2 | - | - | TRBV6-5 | TGTGCCAGCAGCCCGGCCCGGGCCAATAACTATGGCTACACCTTC | CASSPARANNYGYTF
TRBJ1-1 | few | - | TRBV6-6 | TGTGCCAGCAGTTACTACCAGGGCCGGAACACTGAAGCTTTCTTT | CASSYYQGRNTEAFF
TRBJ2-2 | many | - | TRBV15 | TGTGCCACCAGCAGACCTGGACATAGGAACACCGGGGAGCTGTTTTTT | CATSRPGHRNTGELFF
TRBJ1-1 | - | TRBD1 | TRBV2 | TGTGCCAGCAGAGATGTCCCCGGGACAGGGAACACTGAAGCTTTCTTT | CASRDVPGTGNTEAFF